What follows are 5 T cell receptor beta chains derived from one specimen sequenced in a study of T cell responses to AZD1222 COVID-19 vaccine. This table comes from immunoSEQ multiplex PCR, and its TCRdb copy is limited to in-frame clones, with some not included. The sample consists of approximately 180,000 clones, 85% to 90% of them appearing once. The sequenced sample was peripheral blood, obtained on day 0 of AZD1222 vaccination. The receptors were gathered from an adult in good health.

The V call is TRBV18, the J call TRBJ1-5, with 7 nucleotides matching TRBD1. The CDR3 extends over 17 amino acids. Germline CDR1 reads KGHSH; CDR2 reads LQKENI. Trimming at V came to 2 bases and at J to 3 bases, leaving 10 bases not matched to a gene. The CDR3 reads CASSPSYRDSFNQPQHF. The DNA of the CDR3 is TGTGCCAGCTCACCATCCTACCGGGACAGTTTCAATCAGCCCCAGCATTTT.

V gene TRBV5-6 combines with J gene TRBJ2-2; D gene uncertain. Trimming left V 3 bases short and J 6 bases short, with 9 bases between. Germline assignment: CDR1 SGHDT and CDR2 YYEEEE. The CDR3 covers 13 residues. The CDR3 sequence is CASSSFTSGELFF. For the CDR3, the DNA is TGTGCCAGCAGCTCTTTTACTTCCGGGGAGCTGTTTTTT.

The V call is TRBV24-1, the J call TRBJ1-2; 8 positions agree with TRBD1. J lost 7 bases, V lost 2 bases, and 14 bases had no gene match. Germline lookup yields CDR1 KGHDR and CDR2 SFDVKD. The CDR3 is 17 amino acids. This CDR3 is CATSDSDRASRLGGYTF. In DNA, the CDR3 is TGTGCCACCAGTGATTCGGACAGGGCCAGTCGACTAGGTGGCTACACCTTC.

This chain connects TRBV5-1 to TRBJ2-7; the match to TRBD1 covers 9 bases. The CDR3 extends over 17 amino acids. Germline CDR1 SGHRS, CDR2 YFSETQ. V lost 4 bases and J lost 0; bases outside the gene matches: 11. The CDR3: CASSLGLPGQGSYEQYF. The CDR3 DNA reads TGCGCCAGCAGCCTCGGATTACCGGGACAGGGCTCCTACGAGCAGTACTTC. Full variable domain (outside the CDR3, taken from reference TRBV5-1 and TRBJ2-7): KAGVTQTPRYLIKTRGQQVTLSCSPISGHRSVSWYQQTPGQGLQFLFEYFSETQRNKGNFPGRFSGRQFSNSRSEMNVSTLELGDSALYLCASSLGLPGQGSYEQYFGPGTRLTVT.

The V call is TRBV13, the J call TRBJ1-2; 8 bases agree with TRBD1. V shed 4 bases, J shed 3 bases, and the junction held 7 bases outside the gene matches. CDR3 length: 15 amino acids. Germline loops: CDR1 PRHDT, CDR2 FYEKMQ (reference sequence). CDR3 amino acids: CASSSIVTGDYGYTF. The CDR3 nucleotides read TGTGCCAGCAGCTCTATCGTGACAGGGGACTATGGCTACACCTTC.